The clone carrying this T cell receptor beta chain was observed many times. This sample is part of a study of neurological immune-mediated disorders. TCRdb redid the calling of the 5' RACE reads with MiXCR, one entry per CDR3 protein. The sample contains around 50,000 distinct CDR3 sequences, over 20% of which appear only once. The sequence derives from a woman in her sixties or seventies in good health. The sample was PBMCs.

CDR3 bases: TGCAGTGCTAGTGGACAGCCTGGAATTAGTGAAGCTTTCTTT. It is translated as CSASGQPGISEAFF. V and J are TRBV20-1 and TRBJ1-1; D perhaps matches TRBD1 (6 bases). Germline loops: CDR1 DFQATT, CDR2 SNEGSKA (reference sequence). Trimming left V 3 bases short and J 7 bases short, with 18 bases between. The CDR3 consists of 14 residues.